This entry is about one T cell receptor (beta chain). The record originates from a study of T cell repertoires in cytomegalovirus infection. MiXCR, applied by TCRdb to the reads, yields one record per CDR3 protein. This sample carries 680,000 or so distinct CDR3 sequences, about a third of them seen once, and the ten largest clones take 2.8%. V gave up 0 bases and J gave up 9 bases, with 15 bases separating them. Looked up from germline, CDR1 is DFQATT and CDR2 is SNEGSKA (reference sequence). There are 13 residues in the CDR3. Sequences were obtained from PBMCs. This chain uses TRBV20-1 with TRBJ2-7; D is ambiguous. The receptor's source is a human donor in good health (CMV status not recorded). Some clones in this sample may be carry-over from other donors' samples. The CDR3 is CSARDAPARGQYF. The CDR3 region has the DNA TGCAGTGCTAGAGATGCACCTGCCCGCGGGCAGTACTTC.